The 16 T cell receptor beta chains presented below share a single source sample, sequenced in a study of blood T cell repertoires in COVID-19. The method was immunoSEQ multiplex PCR; TCRdb's version includes in-frame clones alone and lacks a portion of them. In the table there are about 170,000 clones, roughly 89% of which are singletons. Sequenced material: peripheral blood. These receptors originate from a man in his late teens or twenties with active or convalescent COVID-19.

V is TRBV7-8 and J is TRBJ1-2; a weak D match, TRBD1 (5 bases). This CDR3 contains 16 residues. CDR1 and CDR2 (germline): SGHVS, FQNEAQ. Trimming stripped 2 bases from V and 0 bases from J, with 13 bases between. CDR3 DNA sequence: TGTGCCAGCAGCTTAAGGGGAGGATTTACTAACTATGGCTACACCTTC. This codes for CASSLRGGFTNYGYTF.

This clone was seen more than once but under ten times. This chain uses TRBV18 with TRBJ1-1; D gene uncertain. CDR3 length: 15 amino acids. Trimming took 3 bases from V and 7 from J, leaving 18 bases between them. The V gene's germline CDR1 is KGHSH and CDR2 LQKENI. CDR3: CASSPSDPPGIEAFF. CDR3 coding DNA: TGTGCCAGCTCACCCTCGGACCCTCCGGGGATTGAAGCTTTCTTT.

CDR3 DNA sequence: TGTGCCAGCAGCTTTCAGGGCCCGTCGGGAGAGACCCAGTACTTC. Amino acids: CASSFQGPSGETQYF. The chain uses TRBV7-2 and TRBJ2-5, with D tentatively TRBD1 (5 bases). The V end lost 3 bases, the J end lost 4 bases, and 15 bases lay between the germline ends. The CDR3 contains 15 residues. The germline V gene encodes CDR1 SGHTA and CDR2 FQGNSA.

Note on this clone: This same CDR3 is encoded by further DNA sequences in the sample. CDR3 protein: CASSLEGGTEAFF. As DNA, the CDR3 is TGTGCCAGCAGCTTGGAGGGAGGAACTGAAGCTTTCTTT. V gene TRBV7-9 combines with J gene TRBJ1-1, with unresolved D. This CDR3 spans 13 amino acids. Germline V gives CDR1 SEHNR, CDR2 FQNEAQ (reference sequence). V dropped 3 bases and J dropped 5 bases, with 10 bases sitting between them.

The chain's CDR3 is CASSLGEGSYNEQFF. CDR3 nucleotide sequence: TGTGCCAGCAGCCTAGGCGAGGGCTCCTACAATGAGCAGTTCTTC. The rearrangement uses TRBV6-5 and TRBJ2-1; tentative D call: TRBD2 (5 bases). V was clipped by 6 bases and J by 0 bases, with 12 bases between them. CDR1 is MNHEY, CDR2 SVGAGI, per germline. The CDR3 runs 15 residues.

The gene calls are TRBV28 and TRBJ1-2; D might be TRBD1 (5 bases). Germline V CDR1 and CDR2: MDHEN, SYDVKM. The CDR3 covers 15 residues. Trimming took 5 bases from V and 5 from J, leaving 18 bases between them. CDR3 coding DNA: TGTGCCAGCAGTGCATCCGGGACTTGGAGGTATGGCTACACCTTC. Encoded protein: CASSASGTWRYGYTF.

The chain combines TRBV6-5 with TRBJ1-1; D is perhaps TRBD1 (6 bases). The CDR3 extends over 12 amino acids. Germline V gene sequence: CDR1 MNHEY, CDR2 SVGAGI. CDR3 in DNA: TGTGTCGTGTTGGGACAGAACACTGAAGCTTTCTTT. Protein sequence: CVVLGQNTEAFF.

The rearrangement uses TRBV6-2 or TRBV6-3 and TRBJ2-7; no firm D call. The CDR3 sequence is 14 residues long. V was clipped by 4 bases and J by 5 bases, with 15 bases between them. In germline, CDR1 is MNHEY, CDR2 SVGEGT. This chain's CDR3 is CASSLSEESDEQYF. In DNA, the CDR3 is TGTGCCAGCAGTTTATCCGAGGAAAGCGACGAGCAGTACTTC.

The V call is TRBV12-3 or TRBV12-4, the J call TRBJ1-1, with a possible D match to TRBD1 (5 bases). Between the trimmed V and J ends, which lost 4 bases and 11 bases, there was a span of 14 bases. The CDR3 runs 12 residues. This CDR3 is CASSYNRYRAFF. CDR3 nucleotides: TGTGCCAGCAGTTACAACAGGTACAGGGCTTTCTTT.

This clone occurred once. The chain recombines TRBV28 with TRBJ1-5; TRBD1 is a possible D gene (5 bases). The CDR3 runs to 16 residues. CDR1 and CDR2 from the germline V gene are MDHEN and SYDVKM. The V gene lost 3 bases and the J gene lost 0 bases, with 12 bases spanning the gap. The CDR3 loop is CASSFDSFYSNQPQHF. The CDR3 DNA is TGTGCCAGCAGTTTTGACAGTTTTTATAGCAATCAGCCCCAGCATTTT. Looking up the rest from reference TRBV28 and TRBJ1-5 gives the full variable domain: DVKVTQSSRYLVKRTGEKVFLECVQDMDHENMFWYRQDPGLGLRLIYFSYDVKMKEKGDIPEGYSVSREKKERFSLILESASTNQTSMYLCASSFDSFYSNQPQHFGDGTRLSIL.

This chain connects TRBV5-4 to TRBJ2-3; D gene ambiguous. The CDR3 sequence is 12 residues long. Deletions cut 0 bases from V and 4 bases from J, with 3 bases between. The germline gives CDR1 SGHNT, CDR2 YYREEE (reference sequence). The CDR3 here is CASSLAADTQYF. CDR3 DNA: TGTGCCAGCAGCTTGGCGGCAGATACGCAGTATTTT.

The chain is built from TRBV7-2 and TRBJ1-2, with 9 bases fitting TRBD1. This CDR3 comprises 14 residues. CDR1 and CDR2 from the germline V gene are SGHTA and FQGNSA. Losses at the gene ends were 0 bases for V and 5 bases for J; bases not matched to a gene: 1. DNA for the CDR3: TGTGCCAGCAGCTTAGCGGGACAGGGATATGGCTACACCTTC. This sequence encodes CASSLAGQGYGYTF.

The chain uses TRBV15 and TRBJ2-1, with 8 nucleotides matching TRBD1. Losses at the gene ends were 0 bases for V and 7 bases for J; bases not matched to a gene: 5. Germline V lookup: CDR1 LNHNV, CDR2 YYDKDF (reference sequence). The CDR3 runs to 15 residues. CDR3 bases: TGTGCCACCAGCAGAGACAGGGGGCAGTCGAATGAGCAGTTCTTC. It yields the protein CATSRDRGQSNEQFF.

The rearrangement links TRBV28 to TRBJ1-1, with unresolved D. The V gene's germline CDR1 is MDHEN and CDR2 SYDVKM. With 2 bases removed from V and 1 base from J, the gap between germline ends came to 14 bases. This CDR3 spans 16 amino acids. The CDR3 bases are TGTGCCAGCAGTTTAGTACAGATAAGGTCGAACACTGAAGCTTTCTTT. Translated: CASSLVQIRSNTEAFF.

This clone has just one count. The V and J genes are TRBV7-9 and TRBJ1-2; TRBD1 might be the D (5 bases). With 5 bases removed from V and 1 base from J, the gap between germline ends came to 8 bases. The CDR3 extends over 13 amino acids. Germline values: CDR1 SEHNR, CDR2 FQNEAQ (reference sequence). This CDR3 reads CASSVDNNYGYTF. The CDR3 nucleotides read TGTGCCAGCAGCGTGGACAATAACTATGGCTACACCTTC.

The rearrangement uses TRBV4-1 and TRBJ2-7, with D tentatively TRBD1 (5 bases). The V end lost 4 bases, the J end lost 5 bases, and 15 bases lay between the germline ends. The CDR3 consists of 14 residues. Germline V lookup: CDR1 MGHRA, CDR2 YSYEKL. This CDR3 reads CASSPLQGGDEQYF. The DNA for the CDR3 is TGCGCCAGCAGCCCGCTCCAGGGTGGTGACGAGCAGTACTTC.